These 14 T cell receptor beta chains came from one sample sequenced in a study of T cell repertoires in cytomegalovirus infection. TCRdb passed the reads through MiXCR, listing each CDR3 protein once. This sample has 230,000 or so distinct CDR3 sequences; about 18% occur once, and the top ten carry about 45%. The sample consisted of CD8+ T cells from PBMCs. All receptors come from a human donor in good health (CMV status not recorded). Some clones in this sample may be carry-over from other donors' samples.

This clonotype turned up a few times. A read error may produce the germline difference seen at one junction end. This chain joins TRBV29-1 and TRBJ1-1; D perhaps matches TRBD1 (5 bases). The length of the CDR3 is 14 residues. CDR1 and CDR2 from the germline V gene are SQVTM and ANQGSEA. The CDR3 DNA reads as TGCAGCGTCGAAGCGGGGGAAGAGAACACTGAAGCTTTCTTT. Translating it yields CSVEAGEENTEAFF.

V and J are TRBV7-4 and TRBJ1-4; D is unresolved. This CDR3 has 13 residues. V gave up 4 bases and J gave up 4 bases, with 7 bases separating them. Germline V gene sequence: CDR1 SGHVT, CDR2 SQSDAQ. CDR3 bases: TGTGCCAGCAGCTCGCCAGATAATGAAAAACTGTTTTTT. Encoded protein: CASSSPDNEKLFF.

Many counts were recorded for this clonotype. The rearrangement links TRBV12-3 or TRBV12-4 to TRBJ1-6; D call uncertain. This CDR3 is built from 14 residues. Trimming took 6 bases from V and 8 from J, leaving 14 bases between them. The CDR3 loop reads CASRATPADSPLHF. The DNA of the CDR3 is TGTGCCAGCAGGGCGACACCGGCGGATTCACCCCTCCACTTT.

V gene TRBV12-3 or TRBV12-4 combines with J gene TRBJ2-1, with 9 positions matching TRBD2. After removal of 5 bases from V and 0 bases from J, the junction contained 5 bases not matched to a gene. This CDR3 has 16 residues. The CDR3 bases are TGTGCCAGCAGTCCATTAGCGGGGGCCTCCTACAATGAGCAGTTCTTC. It specifies CASSPLAGASYNEQFF.

The rearrangement joins TRBV12-3 or TRBV12-4 to TRBJ1-2; no firm D call. The CDR3 sequence is 16 residues long. Trimming cost V 5 bases and J 0 bases, with 16 bases left between them. The CDR3 spells CASSPGSVSANYGYTF. The CDR3 bases are TGTGCCAGCAGTCCGGGGTCAGTCAGCGCTAACTATGGCTACACCTTC.

This clonotype was observed a handful of times. This chain uses TRBV5-8 with TRBJ1-5; no reliable D call. The V and J ends lost 0 bases and 6 bases respectively, with 10 bases between them. The CDR3 sequence is 14 residues long. CDR1 SGHTS and CDR2 YDEGEE come from the germline V gene. The CDR3 bases are TGTGCCAGCAGCTTGGTGGGATTCGGTCAGCCCCAGCATTTT. Amino acids: CASSLVGFGQPQHF.

This clonotype was counted many times. CDR3 nucleotide sequence: TGTGCCAGCAGCTCGGGGACAGATTATAACTATGGCTACACCTTC. This gives the protein CASSSGTDYNYGYTF. The chain joins TRBV7-9 to TRBJ1-2; 7 bases map to TRBD1. Germline V CDR1 and CDR2: SEHNR, FQNEAQ (reference sequence). The CDR3 spans 15 residues. Trimming cost V 4 bases and J 1 base; bases outside gene matches: 6.

The chain uses TRBV28 and TRBJ1-2, with 8 bases aligning to TRBD1. The CDR3 has 15 amino acids. Germline V gene sequence: CDR1 MDHEN, CDR2 SYDVKM. J gave up 8 bases and V 5 bases, and 13 bases lay outside the gene matches. The CDR3 DNA follows: TGTGCCAGCAGTGATGAGGGACAGGTCATCTCCGGCTACACCTTC. Amino acids: CASSDEGQVISGYTF.

This clonotype has a count of ten or more. V gene TRBV25-1 combines with J gene TRBJ1-2; a weak D match, TRBD1 (6 bases). V lost 0 bases and J 7 bases, leaving 15 bases between the germline ends. The CDR3 is 15 residues long. From germline, CDR1 is MGHDK and CDR2 SYGVNS. The CDR3 protein is CASSEYFRQEGGYTF. CDR3 coding DNA: TGTGCCAGCAGTGAATATTTTCGACAGGAAGGTGGCTACACCTTC.

This clonotype came up many times. The gene calls are TRBV12-3 or TRBV12-4 and TRBJ1-4; D perhaps matches TRBD1 (6 bases). V was pared by 3 bases and J by 11 bases, with 13 bases between. The CDR3 spans 13 residues. CDR3 region: CASSLGARGKLFF. The CDR3 DNA reads as TGTGCCAGCAGTTTGGGGGCCCGGGGGAAACTGTTTTTT.

There are many counts of this clonotype. This rearrangement joins TRBV7-9 to TRBJ1-2, with TRBD1 as a possible D gene (6 bases). Germline V gives CDR1 SEHNR, CDR2 FQNEAQ (reference sequence). This CDR3 region has 16 residues. Trimming removed 1 base at V and 4 bases at J, with 16 bases between. The CDR3 DNA reads as TGTGCCAGCAGCTTAGTGGGGGCGCATCATGTCTATGGCTACACCTTC. Amino acids: CASSLVGAHHVYGYTF.

Only a few counts were recorded for this clonotype. This chain uses TRBV29-1 with TRBJ1-2, with D perhaps TRBD1 (6 bases). V was shortened by 3 bases and J by 4 bases, with 21 bases between the two germline ends. From germline, CDR1 is SQVTM and CDR2 ANQGSEA. CDR3 length: 16 residues. CDR3 residues: CSVDLYQGPSVYGYTF. The CDR3 nucleotides are TGCAGCGTTGATTTATACCAGGGGCCCTCCGTCTATGGCTACACCTTC. Together with reference TRBV29-1 and TRBJ1-2, the CDR3 gives the full variable domain: SAVISQKPSRDICQRGTSLTIQCQVDSQVTMMFWYRQQPGQSLTLIATANQGSEATYESGFVIDKFPISRPNLTFSTLTVSNMSPEDSSIYLCSVDLYQGPSVYGYTFGSGTRLTVV.

This chain joins TRBV7-4 and TRBJ2-1; 7 nucleotides agree with TRBD1. CDR1 is SGHVT and CDR2 is SQSDAQ in the germline V gene. The length of the CDR3 is 18 residues. Germline trimming cut 4 bases from V and 7 bases from J; bases unmatched to any gene: 19. CDR3 coding DNA: TGTGCCAGCAGCTCCAACAACCCAATTAGGGGGCCGGGGAATGAGCAGTTCTTC. It is translated as CASSSNNPIRGPGNEQFF. The full variable domain, completed using reference TRBV7-4 and TRBJ2-1, is GAGVSQSPRYKVAKRGRDVALRCDSISGHVTLYWYRQTLGQGSEVLTYSQSDAQRDKSGRPSGRFSAERPERSVSTLKIQRTEQGDSAVYLCASSSNNPIRGPGNEQFFGPGTRLTVL.

This chain connects TRBV11-2 to TRBJ2-1; D call uncertain. The length of the CDR3 is 13 residues. Germline V gives CDR1 SGHAT, CDR2 FQNNGV. Trimming took off 3 bases at V and 2 bases at J, with 5 bases between the two ends. CDR3 sequence: CASSFATYNEQFF. The CDR3 DNA sequence: TGTGCCAGCAGCTTTGCAACCTACAATGAGCAGTTCTTC.